The 19 T cell receptor beta chains reported below all come from one sample, sequenced in a study of T cells in localized non-small cell lung cancer. Some clones are missing from TCRdb's copy, which holds only in-frame ones; the method was immunoSEQ multiplex PCR. In the table there are about 25,000 clones, more than 85% of which are singletons. The source material was peripheral blood, sampled before any cancer treatment. Source of these receptors: a man aged 40 to 75 with stage III squamous cell lung carcinoma.

The chain combines TRBV7-3 with TRBJ2-1; 10 positions match TRBD2. J was trimmed by 6 bases and V by 2 bases; bases with no gene match: 7. Germline V gene data show CDR1 as SGHTA and CDR2 as FQGTGA. CDR3 length: 16 residues. The CDR3 loop reads CASSLRAGGPLNEQFF. The CDR3 coding sequence is TGTGCCAGCAGCTTACGAGCGGGGGGGCCACTCAATGAGCAGTTCTTC. The full variable domain, rest sourced from reference TRBV7-3 and TRBJ2-1, is GAGVSQTPSNKVTEKGKYVELRCDPISGHTALYWYRQSLGQGPEFLIYFQGTGAADDSGLPNDRFFAVRPEGSVSTLKIQRTERGDSAVYLCASSLRAGGPLNEQFFGPGTRLTVL.

The chain combines TRBV28 with TRBJ2-1; 7 bases map to TRBD2. The CDR3 covers 15 residues. V trimming: 8 bases; J trimming: 5 bases; junction bases outside the gene matches: 12. CDR1 and CDR2 (germline): MDHEN, SYDVKM. This chain's CDR3 is CASGLGRALNNEQFF. The CDR3 DNA reads TGTGCCAGCGGACTAGGGAGGGCACTGAACAATGAGCAGTTCTTC. Variable domain in full (rest from reference TRBV28 and TRBJ2-1): DVKVTQSSRYLVKRTGEKVFLECVQDMDHENMFWYRQDPGLGLRLIYFSYDVKMKEKGDIPEGYSVSREKKERFSLILESASTNQTSMYLCASGLGRALNNEQFFGPGTRLTVL.

The chain joins TRBV5-1 to TRBJ2-1; a weak D match, TRBD1 (5 bases). Deletions cut 1 base from V and 4 bases from J, with 12 bases between. Per the germline V gene, CDR1 is SGHRS and CDR2 is YFSETQ. The CDR3 sequence is 15 residues long. CDR3 region: CASSLQGTAYNEQFF. The DNA of the CDR3 is TGCGCCAGCAGCTTGCAGGGCACGGCGTACAATGAGCAGTTCTTC.

The sample holds one count of this clone. The chain recombines TRBV7-9 with TRBJ2-7, with unresolved D. The length of the CDR3 is 14 residues. Between the trimmed V and J ends, which lost 2 bases and 0 bases, there was a span of 8 bases. Germline V gene lookup returns CDR1 SEHNR and CDR2 FQNEAQ (reference sequence). CDR3 loop: CASSLLQSSYEQYF. CDR3 in DNA: TGTGCCAGCAGCTTATTACAGAGCTCCTACGAGCAGTACTTC.

The chain combines TRBV28 with TRBJ2-1, with D maybe TRBD1 (6 bases). Trimming pared 6 bases from V and 8 bases from J, leaving 17 bases between. Per germline, CDR1 MDHEN and CDR2 SYDVKM. The CDR3 covers 14 residues. This chain's CDR3 is CASRLTGGSDEQFF. The CDR3 region has the DNA TGTGCCAGCAGGTTGACAGGTGGAAGCGATGAGCAGTTCTTC. The whole variable domain, remainder taken from reference TRBV28 and TRBJ2-1, is DVKVTQSSRYLVKRTGEKVFLECVQDMDHENMFWYRQDPGLGLRLIYFSYDVKMKEKGDIPEGYSVSREKKERFSLILESASTNQTSMYLCASRLTGGSDEQFFGPGTRLTVL.

The chain links TRBV5-4 to TRBJ2-7; no reliable D call. Per the germline V gene, CDR1 is SGHNT and CDR2 is YYREEE (reference sequence). The CDR3 contains 12 residues. Trimming left V 0 bases short and J 5 bases short, with 6 bases between. Here the CDR3 reads CASSLADNEQYF. CDR3 nucleotide sequence: TGTGCCAGCAGCTTGGCCGACAACGAGCAGTACTTC. Filled out from reference TRBV5-4 and TRBJ2-7, the complete variable domain reads ETGVTQSPTHLIKTRGQQVTLRCSSQSGHNTVSWYQQALGQGPQFIFQYYREEENGRGNFPPRFSGLQFPNYSSELNVNALELDDSALYLCASSLADNEQYFGPGTRLTVT.

The rearrangement joins TRBV9 to TRBJ2-7, with D perhaps given as TRBD1 or TRBD2 (5 bases each). V lost 4 bases and J 7 bases, leaving 15 bases between the germline ends. Per the germline V gene, CDR1 is SGDLS and CDR2 is YYNGEE. The CDR3 loop spans 13 amino acids. CDR3 DNA: TGTGCCAGCAGCCCGGGGCCCGGCGGGGAGCAGTACTTC. Protein sequence: CASSPGPGGEQYF.

The chain links TRBV7-2 to TRBJ2-7, with D hard to call. Germline CDR1 reads SGHTA; CDR2 reads FQGNSA. The CDR3 contains 11 residues. V shed 1 base and J shed 6 bases, with 4 bases lying between them. CDR3 protein: CASSLVAEQYF. CDR3 DNA sequence: TGTGCCAGCAGCTTAGTTGCCGAGCAGTACTTC.

The rearrangement uses TRBV6-6 and TRBJ1-4; D remains ambiguous. This CDR3 comprises 15 residues. Per the germline V gene, CDR1 is MNHNY and CDR2 is SVGAGI (reference sequence). The V end lost 6 bases, the J end lost 4 bases, and 15 bases lay between the germline ends. CDR3 DNA: TGTGCCAGCAGGCCTCGGGGAGGCTTTAATGAAAAACTGTTTTTT. It yields the protein CASRPRGGFNEKLFF.

The V call is TRBV30, the J call TRBJ1-3; D possibly corresponds to TRBD1 (5 bases). Looked up from germline, CDR1 is GTSNPN and CDR2 is SVGIG (reference sequence). V was shortened by 2 bases and J by 4 bases, with 9 bases between the two germline ends. The length of the CDR3 is 13 residues. The CDR3 DNA follows: TGTGCCTGGAGTCCCGGGGCAGGAAACACCATATATTTT. Its protein product is CAWSPGAGNTIYF. Looking up the rest from reference TRBV30 and TRBJ1-3 gives the full variable domain: SQTIHQWPATLVQPVGSPLSLECTVEGTSNPNLYWYRQAAGRGLQLLFYSVGIGQISSEVPQNLSASRPQDRQFILSSKKLLLSDSGFYLCAWSPGAGNTIYFGEGSWLTVV.

The chain combines TRBV5-5 with TRBJ1-4, with TRBD1 matching over 8 bases. This CDR3 contains 17 residues. In germline, CDR1 is SGHKS, CDR2 YYEKEE (reference sequence). Losses at the gene ends were 0 bases for V and 5 bases for J; bases not matched to a gene: 9. Here the CDR3 DNA reads TGTGCCAGCAGCTTGGGAGGCGGGGACAGGATCAATGAAAAACTGTTTTTT. This gives the protein CASSLGGGDRINEKLFF. The variable domain in full, with the rest retrieved from reference TRBV5-5 and TRBJ1-4, is DAGVTQSPTHLIKTRGQQVTLRCSPISGHKSVSWYQQVLGQGPQFIFQYYEKEERGRGNFPDRFSARQFPNYSSELNVNALLLGDSALYLCASSLGGGDRINEKLFFGSGTQLSVL.

The V gene is TRBV10-1, the J gene TRBJ2-3, with 11 bases matching TRBD2. The length of the CDR3 is 17 residues. CDR1 and CDR2 from the germline V gene are WNHNN and SYGVQD (reference sequence). The trim removed 6 bases at V and 2 bases at J, leaving 10 bases unmatched. Here the CDR3 DNA reads TGCGCCAGCAGGAATAGCGGGGGGGCCGCTTCCACAGATACGCAGTATTTT. This sequence encodes CASRNSGGAASTDTQYF.

The genes are TRBV30 and TRBJ1-1; 7 bases match TRBD1. The CDR3 consists of 13 residues. Germline V gene sequence: CDR1 GTSNPN, CDR2 SVGIG (reference sequence). Losses at the gene ends were 4 bases for V and 2 bases for J; bases not matched to a gene: 4. The CDR3 DNA follows: TGTGCCTGGAAAGGGGGCAAAAACACTGAAGCTTTCTTT. This encodes CAWKGGKNTEAFF.

DNA of the CDR3: TGTGCCAGCAGTCTACAGGGAAGGGGGACCCAGTACTTC. Amino acid sequence: CASSLQGRGTQYF. The gene calls are TRBV27 and TRBJ2-5; D may be TRBD1 (6 bases). The CDR3 spans 13 residues. Germline CDR1 reads MNHEY; CDR2 reads SMNVEV (reference sequence). V lost 5 bases, J lost 7 bases, and 14 bases lay in between.

This chain connects TRBV15 to TRBJ2-7; tentative D call: TRBD2 (7 bases). The V gene lost 1 base and the J gene lost 1 base, with 17 bases spanning the gap. The CDR3 spans 17 residues. Germline values: CDR1 LNHNV, CDR2 YYDKDF (reference sequence). The CDR3 DNA reads as TGTGCCACCAGCAGAGGAGCGTCGGGGGGCGCTTCCTACGAGCAGTACTTC. Protein sequence: CATSRGASGGASYEQYF.

The genes are TRBV28 and TRBJ1-1, with D tentatively TRBD1 (6 bases). The CDR3 runs 14 residues. The V gene's germline CDR1 is MDHEN and CDR2 SYDVKM. V shed 5 bases and J shed 2 bases, with 12 bases lying between them. CDR3 sequence reads: CASSLGTLNTEAFF. The CDR3 nucleotides read TGTGCCAGCAGTCTCGGGACACTTAACACTGAAGCTTTCTTT.

The chain carries TRBV9 and TRBJ1-2; D gene uncertain. The V gene's germline CDR1 is SGDLS and CDR2 YYNGEE. The CDR3 sequence is 13 residues long. The V gene lost 6 bases and the J gene lost 4 bases, with 13 bases spanning the gap. The CDR3 region is CASTSGGSYGYTF. The CDR3 DNA is TGTGCCAGCACTAGTGGTGGTTCCTATGGCTACACCTTC.

The V call is TRBV5-4, the J call TRBJ1-2, with D uncertain. Germline V gene sequence: CDR1 SGHNT, CDR2 YYREEE (reference sequence). The CDR3 sequence is 14 residues long. Trimming removed 0 bases at V and 4 bases at J, with 10 bases between. DNA of the CDR3: TGTGCCAGCAGCTTGGCGGCGGTGAGCTATGGCTACACCTTC. Protein sequence: CASSLAAVSYGYTF.

V and J are TRBV5-1 and TRBJ2-5, with 10 nucleotides matching TRBD2. This CDR3 comprises 17 residues. Germline V gene data show CDR1 as SGHRS and CDR2 as YFSETQ. V was clipped by 2 bases and J by 3 bases; unmatched bases: 10. The DNA for the CDR3 is TGCGCCAGCAGCTTTTTCGTTACTAGCGGGGTTAAAGAGACCCAGTACTTC. Protein product: CASSFFVTSGVKETQYF.